Listed below are T cell receptor beta chains from one sample, sequenced in a study of T cell responses to AZD1222 COVID-19 vaccine. Repertoires were generated with immunoSEQ multiplex PCR, while TCRdb's copy carries only in-frame clones and drops some. The sample contains about 120,000 clones, around nine tenths of which appear only once. Here the sequenced sample was peripheral blood, taken on day 0 of AZD1222 vaccination. These receptors all come from an adult in good health. The CDR3 runs from the conserved cysteine through the conserved F or W. Each record gives: D gene, CDR3 length, V gene, J gene, CDR3 DNA, CDR3 protein. D genes are given only for firm matches.

NA	14	TRBV12-5	TRBJ2-7	TGTGCTAGTGGTTCCGGCGTCGAGGGGAGGGAGCAGTACTTC	CASGSGVEGREQYF
NA	12	TRBV4-3	TRBJ2-1	TGCGCCAGCAGCCAAGATCTTGATGAGCAGTTCTTC	CASSQDLDEQFF
NA	16	TRBV2	TRBJ2-1	TGTGCCAGCGCCAGGTTGGACTCCGTCTCCTACAATGAGCAGTTCTTC	CASARLDSVSYNEQFF
NA	12	TRBV5-5	TRBJ1-1	TGTGCCAGCAGCTTGGGGCAGATTGAAGCTTTCTTT	CASSLGQIEAFF
TRBD1	14	TRBV13	TRBJ2-5	TGTGCCAGCAGCTTAATCAGGGGGCAAGAGACCCAGTACTTC	CASSLIRGQETQYF
NA	14	TRBV6-5	TRBJ1-1	TGTGCCAGCAGCCCGGACCCCCTGAACACTGAAGCTTTCTTT	CASSPDPLNTEAFF
TRBD1	12	TRBV7-2	TRBJ1-2	TGTGCCAGCAGCGCATCAGGGGGCGGCTACACCTTC	CASSASGGGYTF
NA	16	TRBV2	TRBJ2-1	TGTGCCAGCGGCCCATACCTTGGGGGTTTCTACAATGAGCAGTTCTTC	CASGPYLGGFYNEQFF
NA	15	TRBV5-1	TRBJ2-4	TGCGCCAGCAGCTTTCAGGACGGGGTCAAAAACATTCAGTACTTC	CASSFQDGVKNIQYF
NA	16	TRBV27	TRBJ1-2	TGTGCCAGCAGTTTATTCAGCCAGGGAGGTGTCTATGGCTACACCTTC	CASSLFSQGGVYGYTF
TRBD1	13	TRBV7-9	TRBJ1-2	TGTGCCAGCAGCCCAGGGACAGGCCATGGCTACACCTTC	CASSPGTGHGYTF